This T cell receptor (beta chain) was obtained from a study of cytomegalovirus exposure and HLA in healthy donors. Germline V lookup: CDR1 GTSNPN, CDR2 SVGIG (reference sequence). The ends were cut back, 8 bases at V and 1 base at J, with 11 bases in the middle. The CDR3 covers 12 residues. Likely unrecorded immune exposures existed in these nominally healthy donors. PCR employed 60 Vbeta and 13 Jbeta primers. Per the study methods: Later reanalysis found around 74 million unique TCR beta chains, roughly 10 million of them shared. Here immunoSEQ multiplex PCR was the method, and the copy in TCRdb shows in-frame clones only, minus some. From that table come the V and J calls and clone size; the DNA was used to work out D and trimming. The table includes 110,000 or so clones, about 76% detected once. This clone has just a few counts.

This TCR came from a woman in her thirties or forties in good health and CMV-seropositive. The source material was PBMCs. This sequence joins TRBV30 and TRBJ1-2; D is unresolved. This CDR3 reads CAEVTYNYGYTF. The CDR3 DNA reads TGTGCCGAGGTAACTTATAACTATGGCTACACCTTC.